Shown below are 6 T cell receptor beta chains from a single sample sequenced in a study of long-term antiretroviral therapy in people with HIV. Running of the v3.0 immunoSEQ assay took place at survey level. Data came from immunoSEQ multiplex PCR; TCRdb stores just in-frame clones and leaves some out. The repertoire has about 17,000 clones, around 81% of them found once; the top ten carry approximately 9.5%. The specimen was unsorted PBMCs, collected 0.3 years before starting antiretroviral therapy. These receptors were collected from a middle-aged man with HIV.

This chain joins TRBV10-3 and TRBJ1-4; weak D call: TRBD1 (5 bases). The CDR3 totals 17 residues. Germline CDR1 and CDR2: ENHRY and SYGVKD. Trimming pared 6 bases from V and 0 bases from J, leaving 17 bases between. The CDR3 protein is CAIREEGQGPTNEKLFF. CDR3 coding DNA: TGTGCCATCAGAGAGGAGGGGCAGGGACCAACTAATGAAAAACTGTTTTTT.

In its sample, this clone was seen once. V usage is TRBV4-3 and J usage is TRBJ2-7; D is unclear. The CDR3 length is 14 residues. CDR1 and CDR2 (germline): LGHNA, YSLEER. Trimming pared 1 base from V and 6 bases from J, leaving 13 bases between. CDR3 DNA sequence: TGCGCCAGCAGCCAAGGCCCCCTTGAATTCGAGCAGTACTTC. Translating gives CASSQGPLEFEQYF.

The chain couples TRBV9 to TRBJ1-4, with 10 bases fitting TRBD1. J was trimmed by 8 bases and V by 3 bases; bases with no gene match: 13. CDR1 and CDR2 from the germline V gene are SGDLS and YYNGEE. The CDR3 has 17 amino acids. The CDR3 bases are TGTGCCAGCAGCGATGGGACAGGGGTCTCGTCGTACGAAAAACTGTTTTTT. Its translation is CASSDGTGVSSYEKLFF.

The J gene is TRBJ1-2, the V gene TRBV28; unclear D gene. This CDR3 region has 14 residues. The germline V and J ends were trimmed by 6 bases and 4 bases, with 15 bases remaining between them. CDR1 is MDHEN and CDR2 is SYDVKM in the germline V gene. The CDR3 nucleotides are TGTGCCAGCAGCCCTATGGGTTTCCCCTATGGCTACACCTTC. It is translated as CASSPMGFPYGYTF.

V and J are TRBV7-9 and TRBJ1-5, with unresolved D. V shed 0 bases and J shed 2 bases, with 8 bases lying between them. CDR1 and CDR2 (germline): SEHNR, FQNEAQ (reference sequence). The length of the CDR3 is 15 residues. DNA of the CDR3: TGTGCCAGCAGCTTAGCGGGTATGGGCAATCAGCCCCAGCATTTT. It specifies CASSLAGMGNQPQHF.

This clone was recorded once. The CDR3: CASVFSDILTDTQYF. Here the CDR3 DNA reads TGTGCTAGTGTCTTCTCGGACATTTTAACAGATACGCAGTATTTT. This rearrangement joins TRBV12-5 to TRBJ2-3, with D possibly TRBD1 on 5 matching bases. Germline CDR1 LGHNT, CDR2 FRNRAP. V shed 7 bases and J shed 3 bases, with 17 bases lying between them. The CDR3 has 15 residues.